This T cell receptor (beta chain) was identified in a study of blood T cell repertoires in COVID-19. Germline CDR1 is KGHSY and CDR2 is FQNENV. The CDR3 consists of 15 residues. Trimming took off 3 bases at V and 4 bases at J, with 15 bases between the two ends. This clone was detected only a few times. Original processing methods: By means of reference gene primer amplification, nucleated cell counts were estimated. Assay: immunoSEQ multiplex PCR; the TCRdb copy retains only in-frame clones and omits some. D and trimming were read from the DNA, whereas the V and J calls and clone size are those reported in that table. The repertoire includes approximately 400,000 clones, roughly 80% of them detected once, and more than 0.85% sits in the top ten.

Sequenced input: peripheral blood. The TCR sequence derives from a human donor with acute or convalescent COVID-19. The donor label of this sample is uncertain. V and J are TRBV16 and TRBJ1-2; tentatively, D is TRBD1 (5 bases). The DNA of the CDR3 is TGTGCCAGCAGCCAGCCCGACAGCCAGACCTATGGCTACACCTTC. Protein product: CASSQPDSQTYGYTF.